This is a list of T cell receptor beta chains from one sample in a study of human T cells and chemical hapten exposure. TCRdb passed the 5' RACE reads through MiXCR, listing each CDR3 protein once. Of roughly 120,000 distinct CDR3 sequences listed, roughly a fifth are singletons. The receptors were gathered from a human donor in good health. CDR3s leave out the opening cysteine and the closing phenylalanine or tryptophan.

j_gene: TRBJ2-1; len: 15; v_gene: TRBV9; CDR3aa: ASSVAGGQGALNEQF
j_gene: TRBJ2-3; len: 13; v_gene: TRBV5-1; CDR3aa: ASSPGRGGPDTQY
j_gene: TRBJ1-2; len: 15; v_gene: TRBV5-5; CDR3aa: ASSLTPRKGQAVGYT
j_gene: TRBJ1-1; len: 12; v_gene: TRBV15; CDR3aa: ATSLTEGIAEAF
j_gene: TRBJ2-3; len: 17; v_gene: TRBV23-1; CDR3aa: ASTLSGRVREGPPDTQY
j_gene: TRBJ2-1; len: 14; v_gene: TRBV28; CDR3aa: ASSLMGLAVNNEQF
j_gene: TRBJ2-7; len: 9; v_gene: TRBV28; CDR3aa: ASSAWYEQY
j_gene: TRBJ2-1; len: 14; v_gene: TRBV4-1; CDR3aa: ASSQPGTKAGTEQF
j_gene: TRBJ2-2; len: 14; v_gene: TRBV3-1; CDR3aa: ASSQAGGQGSGELF
j_gene: TRBJ1-5; len: 13; v_gene: TRBV28; CDR3aa: ASSLAKTKDQPQH
j_gene: TRBJ1-1; len: 12; v_gene: TRBV6-5; CDR3aa: ASSVGQMNTEAF
j_gene: TRBJ2-7; len: 14; v_gene: TRBV5-5; CDR3aa: ASSLSPPLLDYEQY
j_gene: TRBJ2-2; len: 15; v_gene: TRBV2; CDR3aa: ASSVGDRGLRAGELF
j_gene: TRBJ2-3; len: 10; v_gene: TRBV11-2; CDR3aa: ASSMQRDTQY
j_gene: TRBJ2-1; len: 13; v_gene: TRBV18; CDR3aa: ASSPGWSSYNEQF
j_gene: TRBJ2-5; len: 12; v_gene: TRBV3-1; CDR3aa: ASSQVKREETQY
j_gene: TRBJ1-2; len: 13; v_gene: TRBV2; CDR3aa: ASSDGGVGVYGYT
j_gene: TRBJ2-1; len: 17; v_gene: TRBV7-9; CDR3aa: ASSKMGLAGDLSYNEQF
j_gene: TRBJ2-1; len: 10; v_gene: TRBV11-2; CDR3aa: ASSLAGTEQF
j_gene: TRBJ1-2; len: 14; v_gene: TRBV20-1; CDR3aa: SAQADRGVRGYGYT
j_gene: TRBJ2-3; len: 14; v_gene: TRBV10-3; CDR3aa: AIMRGLAGGTDTQY
j_gene: TRBJ2-1; len: 15; v_gene: TRBV29-1; CDR3aa: SVEGQGLSGNPYEQF
j_gene: TRBJ1-5; len: 12; v_gene: TRBV28; CDR3aa: ACSPDLSNQPQH
j_gene: TRBJ2-3; len: 11; v_gene: TRBV6-5; CDR3aa: ATLAGASDTQY
j_gene: TRBJ2-2; len: 11; v_gene: TRBV2; CDR3aa: ASTGPNTGELF
j_gene: TRBJ2-7; len: 11; v_gene: TRBV4-1; CDR3aa: ASSQVGGGEQY
j_gene: TRBJ2-5; len: 13; v_gene: TRBV7-9; CDR3aa: ASSSFSGREETQY
j_gene: TRBJ2-1; len: 9; v_gene: TRBV12-3/TRBV12-4; CDR3aa: ASSPGGLGF
j_gene: TRBJ2-7; len: 9; v_gene: TRBV28; CDR3aa: ASWRGYEQY
j_gene: TRBJ2-1; len: 14; v_gene: TRBV18; CDR3aa: ASSPGTSGPYNEQF
j_gene: TRBJ2-5; len: 13; v_gene: TRBV2; CDR3aa: ASSELPSPQETQY
j_gene: TRBJ2-5; len: 15; v_gene: TRBV7-9; CDR3aa: ASSSLRGMADQETQY
j_gene: TRBJ2-3; len: 12; v_gene: TRBV7-3; CDR3aa: ASSSPPYTDTQY
j_gene: TRBJ2-2; len: 13; v_gene: TRBV7-2; CDR3aa: ASSSGRTNTGELF
j_gene: TRBJ2-7; len: 13; v_gene: TRBV6-6; CDR3aa: ASSSRQGLAYEQY
j_gene: TRBJ1-4; len: 12; v_gene: TRBV18; CDR3aa: ASSPTGARVSLF
j_gene: TRBJ1-6; len: 14; v_gene: TRBV5-4; CDR3aa: ASTKVGRQGNSPLH
j_gene: TRBJ1-1; len: 11; v_gene: TRBV7-2; CDR3aa: ASTDYRNTEAF
j_gene: TRBJ1-5; len: 12; v_gene: TRBV28; CDR3aa: ASMPQGANQPQH
j_gene: TRBJ1-6; len: 12; v_gene: TRBV28; CDR3aa: ASKAAAINSPLH
j_gene: TRBJ1-2; len: 11; v_gene: TRBV2; CDR3aa: ASSEDRVEGYT
j_gene: TRBJ2-2; len: 11; v_gene: TRBV19; CDR3aa: ASSISGTGELF
j_gene: TRBJ2-7; len: 11; v_gene: TRBV27; CDR3aa: ASSWRGSHEQY
j_gene: TRBJ1-1; len: 13; v_gene: TRBV7-3; CDR3aa: ASSLGGRMNTEAF
j_gene: TRBJ1-5; len: 12; v_gene: TRBV2; CDR3aa: ASSEGSASSRQH
j_gene: TRBJ2-1; len: 13; v_gene: TRBV29-1; CDR3aa: SVAGLAGIYNEQF
j_gene: TRBJ2-2; len: 13; v_gene: TRBV29-1; CDR3aa: SVREAGVNTGELF
j_gene: TRBJ1-5; len: 15; v_gene: TRBV20-1; CDR3aa: SALPDRGRRSNQPQH
j_gene: TRBJ2-2; len: 14; v_gene: TRBV5-1; CDR3aa: ASSLDRRGPTGELF
j_gene: TRBJ2-3; len: 14; v_gene: TRBV27; CDR3aa: ASSLVTGMGTDTQY
j_gene: TRBJ2-3; len: 13; v_gene: TRBV27; CDR3aa: ASSPGHLSTDTQY
j_gene: TRBJ2-1; len: 14; v_gene: TRBV12-5; CDR3aa: ASGLVIAGRPNEQF
j_gene: TRBJ2-7; len: 12; v_gene: TRBV6-6; CDR3aa: ASSPRGTSYEQY